Sequencing of this TCR beta chain was carried out in a study of T-cell memory formation after mild COVID-19. From the 5' RACE reads, TCRdb called clonotypes with MiXCR, one entry per CDR3 protein. Found here are fewer than 250,000 distinct CDR3 sequences, roughly a tenth of them singletons; the top ten hold around 2.9%. This CDR3 comprises 16 residues. V lost 4 bases and J lost 0, with 15 bases in between. Germline CDR1 MGHRA, CDR2 YSYEKL. Broader study findings: The main location of contracting CD4+ clones was CM and EM, and that of contracting CD8+ clones was EMRA.

Ten or more counts support this clonotype. The antigen remains unidentified. Sequenced: PBMCs or a T cell subset sorted from them (not recorded which). The sequence came from a man younger than 35 who had mild COVID-19 (a few samples of this study predate the infection). Cell type and time point are not known. The chain has TRBV4-1 and TRBJ1-2; a weak D match, TRBD1 (5 bases). CDR3 DNA sequence: TGCGCCAGCAGCCGTAACCCAGGGCCAACTAACTATGGCTACACCTTC. Protein: CASSRNPGPTNYGYTF.